Below are 2 T cell receptor beta chains sequenced from a single sample in a study of CD8 T cells in ankylosing spondylitis. TCRdb re-called the 5' RACE reads with MiXCR, one entry per CDR3 protein. The data contain 150,000 or so distinct CDR3 sequences, 30% to 40% of them singletons. Sequencing was carried out using synovial fluid, either unsorted or a sorted T cell fraction (not recorded which). The receptors come from a male donor with ankylosing spondylitis.

This clonotype appeared a few times. The chain combines TRBV7-3 with TRBJ1-1; no reliable D call. V lost 0 bases, J lost 6 bases, and 8 bases lay in between. The CDR3 spans 13 residues. The germline gives CDR1 SGHTA, CDR2 FQGTGA. The CDR3 DNA reads TGTGCCAGCAGCTTAACCCCCCTGGCTGAAGCTTTCTTT. Translating it yields CASSLTPLAEAFF.

This clonotype was observed at least ten times. This chain links TRBV2 with TRBJ1-1, with 7 bases lining up with TRBD1. Germline V gives CDR1 SNHLY, CDR2 FYNNEI. J gave up 1 base and V 6 bases, and 8 bases lay outside the gene matches. This CDR3 comprises 15 residues. CDR3 loop: CASRVSGQTNTEAFF. Here the CDR3 DNA reads TGTGCCAGCAGAGTCTCGGGACAGACGAACACTGAAGCTTTCTTT.